This is a list of T cell receptor beta chains from one sample in a study of T cells after yellow fever vaccination. One entry per CDR3 protein results from TCRdb running MiXCR on the 5' RACE reads. The table lists around 73,000 distinct CDR3 sequences, roughly 7.7% of them singletons. The sample here was CD8+ T cells sorted from PBMCs, taken on the day of the yellow fever booster vaccination. All receptors come from a man aged 25-45 years who received the YFV17D yellow fever vaccine. CDR3s include the opening cysteine and the closing phenylalanine or tryptophan. The D gene is left open where the match is weak. Clone size is not always given. Where it is, it says once, few, many or a class for expanded clones.

v_call,j_call,clone_size,d_call,cdr3_aa,cdr3_nt
TRBV20-1,TRBJ2-2,many,-,CSARRGGEDTGELFF,TGCAGTGCCAGGAGAGGGGGAGAGGACACCGGGGAGCTGTTTTTT
TRBV7-7,TRBJ2-1,few,-,CASSHRLGEMNEQFF,TGTGCTAGCAGCCACCGACTGGGCGAGATGAATGAGCAGTTCTTC
TRBV15,TRBJ2-3,-,-,CATSSSRGHSSTDTQYF,TGTGCCACCAGCAGCTCCCGGGGCCACTCAAGCACAGATACGCAGTATTTT
TRBV11-2,TRBJ2-2,-,TRBD2,CASSGRLAGGNGELFF,TGTGCCAGCAGCGGGCGACTAGCGGGAGGGAACGGGGAGCTGTTTTTT
TRBV6-5,TRBJ1-2,many,TRBD1,CASTLHPGQNYGYTF,TGTGCCAGCACGTTGCATCCGGGACAGAACTATGGCTACACCTTC
TRBV7-9,TRBJ1-5,many,-,CASTLGGNQPQHF,TGTGCCAGCACCTTGGGGGGGAATCAGCCCCAGCATTTT
TRBV5-8,TRBJ2-7,-,-,CASSWGASGPYEQYF,TGTGCCAGCAGCTGGGGGGCTAGCGGACCCTACGAGCAGTACTTC
TRBV12-3/TRBV12-4,TRBJ1-1,-,-,CASSLGWGGATEAFF,TGTGCCAGCAGTTTAGGTTGGGGGGGGGCCACTGAAGCTTTCTTT
TRBV28,TRBJ2-5,many,-,CASKVGRRGETQYF,TGTGCCAGCAAGGTGGGGCGGAGAGGAGAGACCCAGTACTTC
TRBV20-1,TRBJ2-5,-,-,CSAREPLGEYF,TGCAGTGCTAGAGAGCCGCTGGGAGAGTACTTC
TRBV5-1,TRBJ1-5,few,TRBD1,CASSPGWGQSNQPQHF,TGCGCCAGCAGCCCGGGGTGGGGACAGAGCAATCAGCCCCAGCATTTT
TRBV12-3/TRBV12-4,TRBJ2-7,-,TRBD1,CASSPRGQGYEQYF,TGTGCCAGCAGCCCGCGGGGACAGGGCTACGAGCAGTACTTC
TRBV10-1,TRBJ2-1,-,-,CASREDVSNEQFF,TGCGCCAGCAGAGAAGATGTAAGCAATGAGCAGTTCTTC
TRBV10-2,TRBJ2-1,-,-,CATRTGIYNEQFF,TGCGCCACCAGGACTGGGATCTACAATGAGCAGTTCTTC
TRBV24-1,TRBJ1-2,many,TRBD1,CATSDRTGEGYTF,TGTGCCACCAGTGATCGGACAGGGGAAGGCTACACCTTC
TRBV3-1,TRBJ2-5,few,TRBD2,CASSQALAGVETQYF,TGTGCCAGCAGCCAAGCACTAGCGGGAGTGGAGACCCAGTACTTC
TRBV30,TRBJ2-1,few,-,CAWRALAGGYNEQFF,TGTGCCTGGAGAGCTCTGGCGGGCGGATACAATGAGCAGTTCTTC
TRBV20-1,TRBJ2-3,-,TRBD2,CSARWPSGSLSTDTQYF,TGCAGTGCTAGGTGGCCTAGCGGGAGCCTTAGCACAGATACGCAGTATTTT
TRBV2,TRBJ2-1,-,-,CASSAQRGVNEQFF,TGTGCCAGCAGTGCGCAGAGAGGGGTCAATGAGCAGTTCTTC
TRBV10-3,TRBJ2-3,few,-,CATVYGLSTDTQYF,TGTGCCACCGTATATGGCCTTAGCACAGATACGCAGTATTTT
TRBV7-9,TRBJ2-2,few,-,CASSPSQGPGELFF,TGTGCCAGCAGCCCCTCGCAGGGTCCCGGGGAGCTGTTTTTT
TRBV9,TRBJ2-7,-,-,CASSASGLFYEQYF,TGTGCCAGCAGCGCCTCGGGACTTTTCTACGAGCAGTACTTC
TRBV6-2/TRBV6-3,TRBJ2-7,few,-,CASTQWGTPYEQYF,TGTGCCAGCACTCAGTGGGGGACCCCCTACGAGCAGTACTTC
TRBV6-1,TRBJ1-1,few,TRBD1,CASSESGTVNTEAFF,TGTGCCAGCAGTGAGTCCGGGACAGTGAACACTGAAGCTTTCTTT
TRBV7-8,TRBJ2-1,-,TRBD2,CASSPGLDEQFF,TGTGCCAGCAGCCCAGGACTAGATGAGCAGTTCTTC
TRBV12-5,TRBJ2-7,many,-,CASGSTYDSYEQYF,TGTGCTAGTGGTTCCACCTACGACTCCTACGAGCAGTACTTC
TRBV4-3,TRBJ2-3,many,-,CASSQVWGAPRDTQYF,TGCGCCAGCAGCCAAGTCTGGGGGGCGCCTAGGGATACGCAGTATTTT
TRBV5-1,TRBJ2-7,-,TRBD2,CASSFTSGQTADEQYF,TGCGCCAGCAGCTTTACTAGCGGGCAGACTGCTGACGAGCAGTACTTC